This is a list of T cell receptor beta chains from one sample in a study of breast tumors, draining lymph nodes, adjacent tissues. A single record per CDR3 protein comes from TCRdb applying MiXCR to the multiplex PCR reads. This sample has about 22,000 distinct CDR3 sequences; around two thirds occur once, and the top ten carry under 25%. Source material: tumor-adjacent breast tissue. Receptors originate from a female donor with breast cancer. Some clones in this sample may be carry-over from other donors' samples. Both conserved end residues are part of each CDR3. D genes are given only for firm matches. Expanded clones get a size class; other rows say once, few or many, or leave the size out.

D	V	size	J	CDR3	DNA
.	TRBV2	.	TRBJ2-7	CASSEQGYEQYF	TGTGCCAGCAGTGAACAGGGCTACGAGCAGTACTTC
.	TRBV7-7	.	TRBJ2-5	CASSFRQDYQETQYF	TGTGCTAGCAGCTTTAGACAGGACTACCAAGAGACCCAGTACTTC
.	TRBV9	many	TRBJ1-1	CASSAGDRINEAFF	TGTGCCAGCAGCGCCGGAGACAGGATTAATGAAGCTTTCTTT
.	TRBV11-3	many	TRBJ2-2	CASSLKPQSGELFF	TGTGCCAGCAGCTTAAAACCTCAATCCGGGGAGCTGTTTTTT
.	TRBV7-2	.	TRBJ2-7	CASSSDSHYEQYF	TGTGCCAGCAGCTCGGACTCTCACTACGAGCAGTACTTC
.	TRBV7-2	.	TRBJ2-1	CASSPEAGDWNEQFF	TGTGCCAGCAGCCCGGAGGCAGGGGATTGGAATGAGCAGTTCTTC
TRBD2	TRBV3-1	.	TRBJ2-3	CASSGTSGLTSTGTQYF	TGTGCCAGCAGTGGGACTAGCGGGTTGACTAGCACAGGTACGCAGTATTTT
TRBD1	TRBV12-3/TRBV12-4	.	TRBJ1-1	CASSRQGSPGVVGASTEAFF	TGTGCCAGCAGTAGACAGGGCTCCCCCGGGGTGGTCGGGGCGAGCACTGAAGCTTTCTTT
TRBD1	TRBV7-9	.	TRBJ1-2	CASSPRQGARGYTF	TGTGCCAGCAGCCCCCGACAGGGGGCGCGTGGCTACACCTTC
TRBD1	TRBV29-1	.	TRBJ1-2	CSVEDRGGGNYGYTF	TGCAGCGTTGAAGATCGAGGGGGCGGTAACTATGGCTACACCTTC
TRBD2	TRBV2	few	TRBJ2-1	CASRGLADNEQFF	TGTGCCAGCAGAGGGCTAGCGGACAATGAGCAGTTCTTC
.	TRBV4-1	.	TRBJ2-7	CASSREWESSYEQYF	TGCGCCAGCAGTAGAGAGTGGGAGAGCTCCTACGAGCAGTATTTC
TRBD1	TRBV6-2/TRBV6-3	many	TRBJ2-7	CASSHGGQGAREQYF	TGTGCCAGCAGTCATGGGGGACAGGGGGCGCGCGAGCAGTACTTC
.	TRBV5-1	.	TRBJ2-7	CASSLGGNSYEQYF	TGCGCCAGCAGCTTGGGCGGGAACTCCTACGAGCAGTACTTC
.	TRBV7-2	many	TRBJ2-5	CASSIQGGQETQYF	TGTGCCAGCAGCATACAGGGTGGCCAAGAGACCCAGTACTTC
.	TRBV6-5	.	TRBJ1-1	CASRKQLNTEAFF	TGTGCCAGCAGAAAACAGCTGAACACTGAAGCTTTCTTT
.	TRBV7-2	.	TRBJ2-1	CASSLGAIYNEQFF	TGTGCCAGCAGCTTAGGGGCTATCTACAATGAGCAGTTCTTC
TRBD1	TRBV20-1	few	TRBJ2-2	CSASGRDRGSTGELFF	TGCAGTGCTAGTGGCCGGGACAGGGGATCCACCGGGGAGCTGTTTTTT
TRBD1	TRBV10-3	many	TRBJ2-7	CATGQGAFYEQYF	TGTGCCACTGGACAGGGGGCCTTCTACGAGCAGTACTTC
.	TRBV29-1	few	TRBJ1-2	CSAIQGEGYTF	TGCAGCGCGATACAGGGAGAAGGCTACACCTTC
.	TRBV5-1	.	TRBJ2-1	CASSRNSGPNEQFF	TGCGCCAGCAGCCGCAATAGCGGCCCCAATGAGCAGTTCTTC
.	TRBV2	.	TRBJ1-2	CASSSDGRGGYTF	TGTGCCAGCAGCAGTGACGGCAGGGGCGGCTACACCTTC
.	TRBV7-6	.	TRBJ1-3	CASTPQAHSGSTIYF	TGTGCCAGCACCCCTCAAGCGCACTCTGGAAGCACCATATATTTT
TRBD1	TRBV20-1	once	TRBJ1-6	CSARSGQDPYSPLHF	TGCAGTGCTAGATCGGGACAGGACCCTTATTCACCCCTCCACTTT
TRBD2	TRBV12-3/TRBV12-4	many	TRBJ2-1	CASSLGVAGGQVEQFF	TGTGCCAGCAGTTTAGGGGTAGCGGGAGGGCAGGTTGAGCAGTTCTTC
.	TRBV7-8	.	TRBJ2-6	CASSWDLPSGANVLTF	TGTGCCAGCAGCTGGGACCTTCCCTCTGGGGCCAACGTCCTGACTTTC
TRBD2	TRBV12-3/TRBV12-4	.	TRBJ2-1	CASSFSGLAGVSYNEQFF	TGTGCCAGCAGTTTCTCGGGACTAGCGGGAGTCTCCTACAATGAGCAGTTCTTC
TRBD1	TRBV12-3/TRBV12-4	.	TRBJ1-6	CASSLWGAGGRVSPLHF	TGTGCCAGCAGTTTATGGGGGGCAGGGGGCCGGGTTTCACCCCTCCACTTT
.	TRBV5-5	medium-sized	TRBJ1-2	CASSSHKGPNYGYTF	TGTGCCAGCAGCTCCCACAAGGGCCCAAACTATGGCTACACCTTC
TRBD1	TRBV2	.	TRBJ1-2	CASSEADGRGTNYGYTF	TGTGCCAGCAGTGAAGCAGACGGCAGGGGGACAAACTATGGCTACACCTTC
TRBD2	TRBV6-6	many	TRBJ2-1	CASSSGPLAESYNEQFF	TGTGCCAGCAGTTCAGGCCCACTAGCGGAGTCCTACAATGAGCAGTTCTTC
TRBD2	TRBV20-1	medium-sized	TRBJ2-3	CSAPPGLARTDTQYF	TGCAGTGCACCTCCGGGACTAGCTAGGACAGATACGCAGTATTTT
TRBD2	TRBV4-2	.	TRBJ2-7	CASSQSGLAGGSYEQYF	TGTGCCAGCAGCCAATCAGGACTAGCGGGGGGCTCCTACGAGCAGTACTTC
.	TRBV30	many	TRBJ2-1	CAWSGGVEQFF	TGTGCCTGGAGTGGGGGAGTTGAGCAGTTCTTC
TRBD1	TRBV24-1	.	TRBJ2-1	CATSGLRDRVNEQFF	TGTGCCACCAGTGGCCTCCGGGACAGGGTAAATGAGCAGTTCTTC
TRBD2	TRBV6-5	many	TRBJ2-7	CASSSRLSSGSPYEQYF	TGTGCCAGCAGCTCCCGACTGAGTAGCGGGAGCCCCTACGAGCAGTACTTC
.	TRBV2	.	TRBJ1-6	CASSLPGYNSPLHF	TGTGCCAGCAGTCTACCCGGCTATAATTCACCCCTCCACTTT
.	TRBV20-1	.	TRBJ2-5	CSAEYQETQYF	TGCAGTGCTGAGTACCAAGAGACCCAGTACTTC
TRBD1	TRBV7-9	few	TRBJ2-3	CASSLQGADTQYF	TGTGCCAGCAGCTTACAGGGGGCAGATACGCAGTATTTT
TRBD1	TRBV5-6	.	TRBJ1-5	CASTQGGDKQPQHF	TGTGCCAGCACCCAGGGGGGGGACAAACAGCCCCAGCATTTT